This T cell receptor beta chain stems from a study of Ad26.COV2.S vaccination and SARS-CoV-2 variants. This CDR3 has 17 amino acids. CDR1 and CDR2 (germline): LNHDA, SQIVND (reference sequence). The V and J ends lost 3 bases and 0 bases respectively, with 17 bases between them. The treatment denotes: some 20 received Ad26.COV2.S at low or high dose, single or two shots; roughly 5 received placebo; per-sample allocation not given. The study sampled participants on day 63 after the first vaccine or placebo injection. Points from the study as a whole: Quantification of TCR breadth and depth may have yielded underestimates of total T cell responses.

A note on this clone: Its specificity is unknown.

The table came from immunoSEQ multiplex PCR; TCRdb's copy has only in-frame clones and leaves some out. The sample holds roughly 500,000 clones, roughly 89% seen once. The gene calls are TRBV19 and TRBJ1-1; D remains unclear. Sequencing used peripheral blood, obtained in a trial of Ad26.COV2.S vaccine versus placebo. The TCR originated in a person aged 18-60 years who received the Ad26.COV2.S COVID-19 vaccine or a placebo. CDR3 in amino acids: CASSIGNREGMNTEAFF. CDR3 coding DNA: TGTGCCAGTAGTATCGGGAACCGGGAAGGGATGAACACTGAAGCTTTCTTT.